Sequencing of this T cell receptor beta chain was carried out in a study of blood T cells in healthy people across ages. Study-wide results and limits: Both naive CD4+ cell counts and diversity were greater in long-lived donors than in aged donors. The fall in TCR beta diversity per million T cells was roughly linear with age.

The ends were cut back, 4 bases at V and 3 bases at J, with 16 bases in the middle. From germline, CDR1 is SEHNR and CDR2 FQNEAQ (reference sequence). This CDR3 is built from 15 residues. Comments on this clonotype: Its antigen is unidentified.

Sample donors were healthy Caucasian individuals that came from Russia, aged 6 to 90. A second roughly 6 to 11 cycle PCR used barcoded and J-beta primers. Every cDNA molecule carried a tag from a template-switch adaptor bearing 12 random nucleotides. TCRdb fed the 5' RACE reads into MiXCR, producing one record per CDR3 protein. The sample has about 1.5 million distinct CDR3 sequences, 42% seen once. The sequence derives from a woman in her late teens or twenties in good health. This chain links TRBV7-9 with TRBJ2-7, with D possibly matching TRBD2 (6 bases). The sequenced sample consisted of blood. The CDR3 nucleotides read TGTGCCAGCAGCTCGGGGGTGGGTACTATCTACGAGCAGTACTTC. Its translation: CASSSGVGTIYEQYF.